This T cell receptor beta chain was observed in a study of regulatory T cells in long-lasting Graves disease. As to time point: newly diagnosed GD, antithyroid drugs for less than 3 months. The TCR library used RNA extracted from PBMCs. Many counts were recorded for this clonotype. Construction of TCR beta libraries relied on iRepertoire HTBI primers and on Arm-PCR targeting CDR3 regions. TCRdb re-analysed the multiplex PCR reads in MiXCR, keeping a single row per CDR3 protein. In the table there are approximately 400,000 distinct CDR3 sequences, 15% to 17% of which are singletons. The TCR originated in a female donor with Graves disease. This specimen consisted of peripheral blood mononuclear cells (PBMCs), obtained at new diagnosis, from a patient treated with antithyroid drugs.

The CDR3 protein is CASRSVGGTNYGYTF. CDR3 coding DNA: TGTGCCAGCAGATCTGTCGGGGGAACTAACTATGGCTACACCTTC. J is TRBJ1-2 and V is TRBV6-2 or TRBV6-3, with D tentatively TRBD1 (5 bases). The CDR3 runs 15 residues. Deletions cut 6 bases from V and 0 bases from J, with 14 bases between. The germline CDR1 and CDR2 sequences are MNHEY and SVGEGT.